One sample yielded the 20 T cell receptor beta chains listed below, sequenced in a study of regulatory T cells in long-lasting Graves disease. The authors built TCR beta libraries using iRepertoire HTBI primers and Arm-PCR of CDR3 regions. MiXCR was run by TCRdb on the multiplex PCR reads, yielding one entry per CDR3 protein. The sample yields a few hundred thousand distinct CDR3 sequences, about 15% seen once. Time point of the sample: newly diagnosed GD, antithyroid drugs for less than 3 months. TCR sequences were obtained from RNA taken from PBMCs. These same data were also listed under a study on T cells in Graves' hyperthyroidism and ophthalmopathy.

This specimen was peripheral blood mononuclear cells (PBMCs), taken at new diagnosis, from a patient treated with antithyroid drugs. The receptors stem from a woman aged 40 to 49 with Graves disease.

The J gene is TRBJ1-2, the V gene TRBV14, with 7 bases that match TRBD1. The germline gives CDR1 SGHDN, CDR2 FVKESK. The V segment lost 4 bases and the J segment 7 bases; nucleotides outside the gene matches: 6. This CDR3 is built from 13 residues. CDR3: CASSPQGGSGYTF. CDR3 bases: TGTGCCAGCAGCCCCCAGGGGGGGTCTGGCTACACCTTC.

This chain uses TRBV3-1 with TRBJ2-5, with 14 bases matching TRBD2. This CDR3 has 18 amino acids. Losses at the gene ends were 4 bases for V and 1 base for J; bases not matched to a gene: 8. The germline V gene has CDR1 LGHDT and CDR2 YNNKEL (reference sequence). CDR3 bases: TGTGCCAGCAGCCGGGGGACTAGCGGGAGACTCCTCCAAGAGACCCAGTACTTC. This codes for CASSRGTSGRLLQETQYF.

Many counts were recorded for this clonotype. J is TRBJ2-5 and V is TRBV6-1; a possible D gene is TRBD2 (6 bases). This CDR3 spans 14 amino acids. Between the trimmed V and J ends, which lost 6 bases and 1 base, there was a span of 12 bases. CDR1 and CDR2 (germline): MNHNS, SASEGT. CDR3 sequence reads: CASSKTSFQETQYF. Here the CDR3 DNA reads TGTGCCAGCAGCAAGACTAGTTTCCAAGAGACCCAGTACTTC.

CDR3 in DNA: TGTGCCAGCAGTCCTCTAGTGGGCAATCAGCCCCAGCATTTT. Translating it yields CASSPLVGNQPQHF. The chain carries TRBV6-2 or TRBV6-3 and TRBJ1-5; D uncertain. CDR3 length: 14 residues. Trimming took off 5 bases at V and 2 bases at J, with 10 bases between the two ends. In germline, CDR1 is MNHEY, CDR2 SVGEGT.

This clonotype occurred a few times. The DNA of the CDR3 is TGTGCCAGCAGTTTGGCCGGACATTACTCTGGAAACACCATATATTTT. Its translation is CASSLAGHYSGNTIYF. J is TRBJ1-3 and V is TRBV6-5, with D tentatively TRBD1 (5 bases). CDR1 and CDR2 (germline): MNHEY, SVGAGI. Trimming cost V 4 bases and J 0 bases, with 13 bases left between them. This CDR3 region has 16 residues.

CDR3 protein: CASSRIPWRELNYEQYF. CDR3 nucleotides: TGTGCCAGCAGTAGGATCCCCTGGCGGGAGTTGAACTACGAGCAGTACTTC. The chain recombines TRBV6-1 with TRBJ2-7, with 7 nucleotides matching TRBD2. Germline V gene lookup returns CDR1 MNHNS and CDR2 SASEGT. The ends lost 5 bases at V and 3 bases at J; junction bases unmatched: 16. The length of the CDR3 is 17 residues.

This clonotype was counted many times. V gene TRBV19 combines with J gene TRBJ2-7; no reliable D call. The CDR3 sequence is 13 residues long. Looked up from germline, CDR1 is LNHDA and CDR2 is SQIVND (reference sequence). V lost 4 bases and J lost 3, with 10 bases in between. This chain's CDR3 is CASSTSPDYEQYF. Written as DNA, the CDR3 is TGTGCCAGTAGTACCAGCCCTGACTACGAGCAGTACTTC.

This clonotype was counted many times. The V gene is TRBV2, the J gene TRBJ1-2; no firm D call. CDR1 is SNHLY and CDR2 is FYNNEI in the germline V gene. The CDR3 consists of 13 residues. Trimming cost V 6 bases and J 2 bases, with 10 bases left between them. Here the CDR3 DNA reads TGTGCCAGCAGCTACGGCCAGAACTATGGCTACACCTTC. Amino acid sequence: CASSYGQNYGYTF. Drawing the rest from reference TRBV2 and TRBJ1-2, the complete variable domain is EPEVTQTPSHQVTQMGQEVILRCVPISNHLYFYWYRQILGQKVEFLVSFYNNEISEKSEIFDDQFSVERPDGSNFTLKIRSTKLEDSAMYFCASSYGQNYGYTFGSGTRLTVV.

V usage is TRBV28 and J usage is TRBJ2-3; 8 nucleotides agree with TRBD2. After removal of 1 base from V and 0 bases from J, the junction contained 9 bases not matched to a gene. This CDR3 contains 18 residues. In germline, CDR1 is MDHEN, CDR2 SYDVKM. CDR3 nucleotide sequence: TGTGCCAGCAGTTTATCGCAAACTAGCGGAGCTAGCACAGATACGCAGTATTTT. Its translation is CASSLSQTSGASTDTQYF.

This clonotype was counted only a few times. The chain uses TRBV29-1 and TRBJ2-2; D is perhaps TRBD1 (5 bases). Germline V lookup: CDR1 SQVTM, CDR2 ANQGSEA. The germline V and J ends were trimmed by 3 bases and 5 bases, with 10 bases remaining between them. The CDR3 consists of 13 residues. In DNA, the CDR3 is TGCAGCGTTGACGGGCAGGGAACCGGGGAGCTGTTTTTT. As protein: CSVDGQGTGELFF.

This clonotype was detected ten times or more. The chain carries TRBV28 and TRBJ2-5; 9 bases match TRBD1. With the DNA end fitting TRBJ2-1 better, the J assignment may be wrong. The germline CDR1 and CDR2 sequences are MDHEN and SYDVKM. The CDR3 spans 13 residues. In DNA form, the CDR3 reads TGTGCCAGCAGTTTAGGACAGGGGTTATGGCAGTTCTTC. Translating gives CASSLGQGLWQFF.

This clonotype was detected many times. The genes are TRBV7-9 and TRBJ2-1; 16 positions match TRBD2. V shed 5 bases and J 1 base; nucleotides not matched to a gene: 5. CDR1 is SEHNR, CDR2 FQNEAQ, per germline (reference sequence). The CDR3 length is 18 residues. Written as DNA, the CDR3 is TGTGCCAGCAGCGCCGGGACTAGCGGGAGGGGGTCCTACAATGAGCAGTTCTTC. Its translation: CASSAGTSGRGSYNEQFF.

This clonotype was seen ten or more times. The rearrangement joins TRBV6-1 to TRBJ2-7; D is perhaps TRBD2 (6 bases). Germline V gene lookup returns CDR1 MNHNS and CDR2 SASEGT. The CDR3 is made up of 14 amino acids. Between the trimmed V and J ends, which lost 6 bases and 0 bases, there was a span of 12 bases. The CDR3 DNA follows: TGTGCCAGCAGAGCTCCTAGCGACTCCTACGAGCAGTACTTC. Amino acids: CASRAPSDSYEQYF.

Notes on this clonotype: A read error is possible here, since a much larger clone lies one base away. The V and J genes are TRBV5-1 and TRBJ2-2, with TRBD2 matching 9 bases. This CDR3 spans 16 amino acids. CDR1 and CDR2 (germline): SGHRS, YFSETQ. DNA of the CDR3: TGCGCCAGCAGCCATCGACTAGCGGTTAACACCGGGGAGCTGCTTTTT. It yields the protein CASSHRLAVNTGELLF.

This clonotype was recorded a few times. V gene TRBV20-1 combines with J gene TRBJ2-4, with 8 positions matching TRBD1. Unmatched junction bases numbered 11, after V lost 7 bases and J lost 0 bases. This CDR3 contains 16 residues. Germline loops: CDR1 DFQATT, CDR2 SNEGSKA (reference sequence). The CDR3 protein is CSVGRQGPLAKNIQYF. CDR3 DNA sequence: TGCAGTGTCGGGAGACAGGGGCCCTTAGCCAAAAACATTCAGTACTTC.

This clonotype was picked up a small number of times. The chain uses TRBV14 and TRBJ1-3; the D gene is possibly TRBD1 (5 bases). Germline CDR1 and CDR2: SGHDN and FVKESK. The CDR3 covers 15 residues. V lost 3 bases to trimming and J lost 0 bases, with 9 bases between them. The CDR3 protein is CASSHTGFSGNTIYF. The CDR3 DNA sequence: TGTGCCAGCAGCCACACAGGTTTCTCTGGAAACACCATATATTTT.

This clonotype occurred many times. This chain's CDR3 is CSARRDRAYEQYF. The CDR3 DNA reads as TGCAGTGCGAGGCGGGACCGAGCCTACGAGCAGTACTTC. This chain uses TRBV20-1 with TRBJ2-7; the D gene is possibly TRBD2 (6 bases). This CDR3 region has 13 residues. CDR1 is DFQATT, CDR2 SNEGSKA, per germline (reference sequence). V lost 6 bases, J lost 2 bases, and 14 bases lay in between.

About this clonotype: An end of the junction does not agree with germline; a read error may underlie this. The chain joins TRBV5-5 to TRBJ2-5; 9 nucleotides line up with TRBD2. The germline CDR1 and CDR2 sequences are SGHKS and YYEKEE (reference sequence). There are 15 residues in the CDR3. The CDR3 coding sequence is TGTGCCAGCAGCTTGATGCTAGCGGGAACAGAGACCCAGTGCTTC. It translates to CASSLMLAGTETQCF.

This clonotype has a count of ten or more. V gene TRBV28 combines with J gene TRBJ1-6, with 8 bases matching TRBD1. Germline-derived CDR1 and CDR2 are MDHEN and SYDVKM. V gave up 5 bases and J gave up 9 bases; unmatched junction bases: 12. The CDR3 has 16 amino acids. CDR3 bases: TGTGCCAGCAGTCAGGTTACCCCGACAGGGGCTTCACCCCTCCACTTT. This sequence encodes CASSQVTPTGASPLHF. Complete variable domain (other parts from reference TRBV28 and TRBJ1-6): DVKVTQSSRYLVKRTGEKVFLECVQDMDHENMFWYRQDPGLGLRLIYFSYDVKMKEKGDIPEGYSVSREKKERFSLILESASTNQTSMYLCASSQVTPTGASPLHFGNGTRLTVT.

This clonotype appeared many times. The gene calls are TRBV28 and TRBJ2-2; either TRBD1 or TRBD2 may supply D (5 bases each). This CDR3 has 19 residues. The V end lost 2 bases, the J end lost 7 bases, and 26 bases lay between the germline ends. Germline V lookup: CDR1 MDHEN, CDR2 SYDVKM. Written as DNA, the CDR3 is TGTGCCAGCAGTTTACGGGCGAGGGGCCCACCGGGATCGCGCGGGGAGCTGTTTTTT. This encodes CASSLRARGPPGSRGELFF.